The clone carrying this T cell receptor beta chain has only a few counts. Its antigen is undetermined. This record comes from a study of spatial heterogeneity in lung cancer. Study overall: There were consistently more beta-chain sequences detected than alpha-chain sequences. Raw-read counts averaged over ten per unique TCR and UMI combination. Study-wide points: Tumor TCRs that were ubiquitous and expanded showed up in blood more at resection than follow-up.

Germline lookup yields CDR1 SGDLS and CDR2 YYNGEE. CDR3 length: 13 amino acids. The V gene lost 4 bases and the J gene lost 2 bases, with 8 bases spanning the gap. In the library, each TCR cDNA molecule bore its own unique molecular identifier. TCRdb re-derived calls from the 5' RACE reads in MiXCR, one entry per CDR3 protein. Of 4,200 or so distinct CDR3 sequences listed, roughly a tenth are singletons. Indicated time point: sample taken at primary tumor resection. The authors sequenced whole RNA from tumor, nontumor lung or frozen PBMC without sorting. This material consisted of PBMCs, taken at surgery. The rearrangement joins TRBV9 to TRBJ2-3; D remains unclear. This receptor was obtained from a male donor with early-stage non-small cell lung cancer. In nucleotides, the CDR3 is TGTGCCAGCAGCCAAGACGTCACAGATACGCAGTATTTT. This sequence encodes CASSQDVTDTQYF.